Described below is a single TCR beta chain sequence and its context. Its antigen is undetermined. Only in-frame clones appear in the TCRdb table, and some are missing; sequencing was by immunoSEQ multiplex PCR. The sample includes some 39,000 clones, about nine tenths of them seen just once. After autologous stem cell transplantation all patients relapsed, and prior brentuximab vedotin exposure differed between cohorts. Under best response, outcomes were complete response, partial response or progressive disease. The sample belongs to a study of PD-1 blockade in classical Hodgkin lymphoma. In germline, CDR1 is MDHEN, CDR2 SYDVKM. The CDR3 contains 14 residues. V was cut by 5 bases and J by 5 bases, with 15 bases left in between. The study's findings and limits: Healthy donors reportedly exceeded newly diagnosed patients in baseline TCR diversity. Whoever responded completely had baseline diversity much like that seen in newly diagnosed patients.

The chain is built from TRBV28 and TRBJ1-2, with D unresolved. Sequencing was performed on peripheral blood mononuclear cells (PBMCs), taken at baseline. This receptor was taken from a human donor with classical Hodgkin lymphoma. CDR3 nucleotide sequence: TGTGCCAGCAGTGCGCGGACGGTTAGGTATGGCTACACCTTC. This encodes CASSARTVRYGYTF.